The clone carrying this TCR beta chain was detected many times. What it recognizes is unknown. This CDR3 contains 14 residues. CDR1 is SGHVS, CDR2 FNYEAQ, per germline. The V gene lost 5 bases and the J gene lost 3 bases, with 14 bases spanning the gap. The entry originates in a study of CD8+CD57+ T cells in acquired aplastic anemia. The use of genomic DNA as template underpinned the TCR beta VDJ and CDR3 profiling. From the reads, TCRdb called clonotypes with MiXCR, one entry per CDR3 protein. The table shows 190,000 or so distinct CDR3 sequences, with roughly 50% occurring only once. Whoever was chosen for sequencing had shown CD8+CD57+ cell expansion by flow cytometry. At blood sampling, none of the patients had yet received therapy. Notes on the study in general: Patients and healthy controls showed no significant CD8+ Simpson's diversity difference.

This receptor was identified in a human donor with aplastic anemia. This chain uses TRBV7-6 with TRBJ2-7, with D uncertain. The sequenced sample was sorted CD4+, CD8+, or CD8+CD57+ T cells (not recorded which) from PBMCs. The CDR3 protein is CASSPDGVVYEQYF. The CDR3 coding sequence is TGTGCCAGCAGCCCTGACGGAGTGGTCTACGAGCAGTACTTC.